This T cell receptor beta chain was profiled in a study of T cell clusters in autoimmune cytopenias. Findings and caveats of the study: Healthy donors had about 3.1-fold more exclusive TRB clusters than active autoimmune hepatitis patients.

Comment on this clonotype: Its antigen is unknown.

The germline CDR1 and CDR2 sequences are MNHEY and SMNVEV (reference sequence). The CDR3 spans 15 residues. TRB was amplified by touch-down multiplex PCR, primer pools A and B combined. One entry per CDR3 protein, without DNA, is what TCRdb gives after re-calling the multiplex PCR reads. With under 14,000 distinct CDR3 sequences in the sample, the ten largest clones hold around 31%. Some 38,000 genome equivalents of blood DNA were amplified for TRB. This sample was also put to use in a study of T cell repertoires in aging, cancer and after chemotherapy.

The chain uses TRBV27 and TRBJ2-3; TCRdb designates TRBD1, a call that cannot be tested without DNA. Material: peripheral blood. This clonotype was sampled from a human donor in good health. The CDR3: CASRWGRETTDTQYF.